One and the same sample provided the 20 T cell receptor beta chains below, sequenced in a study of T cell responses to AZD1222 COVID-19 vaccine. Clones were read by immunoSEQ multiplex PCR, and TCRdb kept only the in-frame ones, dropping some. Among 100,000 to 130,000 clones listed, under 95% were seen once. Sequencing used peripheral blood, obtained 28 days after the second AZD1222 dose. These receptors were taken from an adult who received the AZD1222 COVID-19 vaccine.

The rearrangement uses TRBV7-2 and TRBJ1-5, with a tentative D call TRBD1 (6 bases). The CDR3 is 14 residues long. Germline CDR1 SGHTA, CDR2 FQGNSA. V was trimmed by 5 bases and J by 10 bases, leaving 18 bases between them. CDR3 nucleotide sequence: TGTGCCAGCAGCCTAAGGGGGGAGAACAGCCCCCAGCATTTT. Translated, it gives CASSLRGENSPQHF.

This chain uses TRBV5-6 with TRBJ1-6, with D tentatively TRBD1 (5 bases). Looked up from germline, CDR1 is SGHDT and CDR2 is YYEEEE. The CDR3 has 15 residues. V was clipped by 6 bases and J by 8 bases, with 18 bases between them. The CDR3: CASTQDILSDSPLHF. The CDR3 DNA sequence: TGTGCCAGCACCCAGGACATCCTCTCGGATTCACCCCTCCACTTT.

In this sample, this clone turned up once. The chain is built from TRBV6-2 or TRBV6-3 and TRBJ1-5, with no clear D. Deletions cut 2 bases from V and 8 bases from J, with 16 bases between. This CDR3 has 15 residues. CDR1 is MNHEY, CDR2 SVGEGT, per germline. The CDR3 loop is CASSYPLQIWEPQHF. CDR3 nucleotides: TGTGCCAGCAGTTACCCCCTGCAGATATGGGAGCCCCAGCATTTT.

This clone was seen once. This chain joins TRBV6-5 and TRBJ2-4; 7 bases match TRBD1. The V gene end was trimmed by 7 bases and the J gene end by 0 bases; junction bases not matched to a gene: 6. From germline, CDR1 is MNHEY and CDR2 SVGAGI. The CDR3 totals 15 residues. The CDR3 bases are TGTGCCAGCAAAAAGGGACAGCTAGCCAAAAACATTCAGTACTTC. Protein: CASKKGQLAKNIQYF.

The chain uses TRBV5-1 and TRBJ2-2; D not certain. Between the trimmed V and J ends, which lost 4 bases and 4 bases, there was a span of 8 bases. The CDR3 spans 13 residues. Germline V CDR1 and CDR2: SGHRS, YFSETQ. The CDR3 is CASSLGSTGELFF. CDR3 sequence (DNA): TGCGCCAGCAGCCTGGGGTCCACCGGGGAGCTGTTTTTT. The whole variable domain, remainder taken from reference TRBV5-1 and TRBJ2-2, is KAGVTQTPRYLIKTRGQQVTLSCSPISGHRSVSWYQQTPGQGLQFLFEYFSETQRNKGNFPGRFSGRQFSNSRSEMNVSTLELGDSALYLCASSLGSTGELFFGEGSRLTVL.

DNA for the CDR3: TGTGCCAGCAGTTTAGCACAGGACACTGAAGCTTTCTTT. It translates to CASSLAQDTEAFF. This rearrangement joins TRBV12-3 or TRBV12-4 to TRBJ1-1; D perhaps matches TRBD1 (5 bases). With 0 bases removed from V and 3 bases from J, the gap between germline ends came to 5 bases. The CDR3 runs to 13 residues.

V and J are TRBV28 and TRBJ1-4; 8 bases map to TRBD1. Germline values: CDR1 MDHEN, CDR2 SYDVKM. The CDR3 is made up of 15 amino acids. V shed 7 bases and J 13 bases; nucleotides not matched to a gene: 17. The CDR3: CASTWTGRPDRALFF. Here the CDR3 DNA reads TGTGCCAGCACCTGGACAGGGAGGCCCGACCGCGCACTGTTTTTT.

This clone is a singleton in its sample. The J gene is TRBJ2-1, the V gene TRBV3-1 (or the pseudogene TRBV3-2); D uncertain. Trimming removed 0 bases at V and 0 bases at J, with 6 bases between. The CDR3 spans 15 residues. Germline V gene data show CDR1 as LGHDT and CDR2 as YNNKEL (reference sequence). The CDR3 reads CASSQDQSSYNEQFF. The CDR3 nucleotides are TGTGCCAGCAGCCAAGATCAAAGCTCCTACAATGAGCAGTTCTTC.

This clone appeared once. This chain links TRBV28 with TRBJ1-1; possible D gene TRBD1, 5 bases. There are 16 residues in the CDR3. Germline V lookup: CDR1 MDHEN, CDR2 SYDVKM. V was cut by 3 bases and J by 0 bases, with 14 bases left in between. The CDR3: CASSLGEGRLNTEAFF. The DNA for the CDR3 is TGTGCCAGCAGTTTGGGGGAGGGACGGCTGAACACTGAAGCTTTCTTT. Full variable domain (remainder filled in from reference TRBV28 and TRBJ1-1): DVKVTQSSRYLVKRTGEKVFLECVQDMDHENMFWYRQDPGLGLRLIYFSYDVKMKEKGDIPEGYSVSREKKERFSLILESASTNQTSMYLCASSLGEGRLNTEAFFGQGTRLTVV.

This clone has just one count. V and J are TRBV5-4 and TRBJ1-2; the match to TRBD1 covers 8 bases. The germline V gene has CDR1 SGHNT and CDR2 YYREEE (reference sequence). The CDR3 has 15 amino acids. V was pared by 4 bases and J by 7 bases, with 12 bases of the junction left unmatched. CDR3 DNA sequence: TGTGCCAGCAGCCCAGCTGACAGGGGAAAGGGTGGCTACACCTTC. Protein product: CASSPADRGKGGYTF.

CDR3 in amino acids: CASSLWTGVGNQPQHF. The CDR3 DNA reads TGTGCCAGCAGCCTATGGACAGGGGTGGGCAATCAGCCCCAGCATTTT. The chain links TRBV7-2 to TRBJ1-5; TRBD1 aligns across 9 bases. CDR3 length equals 16 residues. From germline, CDR1 is SGHTA and CDR2 FQGNSA. V dropped 5 bases and J dropped 2; count of bases not matched to a gene: 7.

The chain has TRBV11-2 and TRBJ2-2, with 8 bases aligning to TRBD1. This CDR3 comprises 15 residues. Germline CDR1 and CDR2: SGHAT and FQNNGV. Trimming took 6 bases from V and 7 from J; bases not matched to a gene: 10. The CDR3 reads CASSPIQGAGGELFF. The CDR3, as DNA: TGTGCCAGCAGTCCGATCCAGGGGGCGGGCGGGGAGCTGTTTTTT.

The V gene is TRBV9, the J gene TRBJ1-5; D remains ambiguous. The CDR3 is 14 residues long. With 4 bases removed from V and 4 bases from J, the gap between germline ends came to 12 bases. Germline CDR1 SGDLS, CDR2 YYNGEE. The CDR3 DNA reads TGTGCCAGCAGCAGGACCGAGAATAATCAGCCCCAGCATTTT. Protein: CASSRTENNQPQHF.

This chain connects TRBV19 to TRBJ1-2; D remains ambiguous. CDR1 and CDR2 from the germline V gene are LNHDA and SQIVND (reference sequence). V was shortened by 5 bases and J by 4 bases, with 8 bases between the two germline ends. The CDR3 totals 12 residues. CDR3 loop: CASSGQTYGYTF. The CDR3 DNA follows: TGTGCCAGTAGTGGCCAAACCTATGGCTACACCTTC.

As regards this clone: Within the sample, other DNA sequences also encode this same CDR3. The DNA of the CDR3 is TGTGCCAGCAGTCAGGGCTATGGCTACACCTTC. Its translation: CASSQGYGYTF. The chain joins TRBV3-1 (or the pseudogene TRBV3-2) to TRBJ1-2; D might be TRBD1 (5 bases). The germline gives CDR1 LGHDT, CDR2 YNNKEL (reference sequence). The CDR3 length is 11 residues. V was cut by 6 bases and J by 4 bases, with 6 bases left in between.

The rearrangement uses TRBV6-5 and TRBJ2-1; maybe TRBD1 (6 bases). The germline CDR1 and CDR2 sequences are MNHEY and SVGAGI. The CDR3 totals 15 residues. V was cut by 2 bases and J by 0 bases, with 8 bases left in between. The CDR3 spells CASSYGQFSYNEQFF. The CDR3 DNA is TGTGCCAGCAGTTACGGACAGTTCTCCTACAATGAGCAGTTCTTC.

The CDR3 loop is CAARGRERGNTGELFF. The CDR3 DNA is TGTGCCGCCCGGGGACGGGAGCGGGGGAACACCGGGGAGCTGTTTTTT. This sequence joins TRBV21-1 and TRBJ2-2; the D segment call TRBD2 is taken from the table without a DNA check. TRBV21-1 is flagged as a pseudogene. The CDR3 extends over 16 amino acids.

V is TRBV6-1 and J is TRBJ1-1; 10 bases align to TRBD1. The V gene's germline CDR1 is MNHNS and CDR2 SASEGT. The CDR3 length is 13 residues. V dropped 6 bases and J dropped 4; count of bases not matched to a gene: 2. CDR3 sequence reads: CASSRTGGTEAFF. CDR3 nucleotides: TGTGCCAGCAGCAGGACAGGGGGCACTGAAGCTTTCTTT.

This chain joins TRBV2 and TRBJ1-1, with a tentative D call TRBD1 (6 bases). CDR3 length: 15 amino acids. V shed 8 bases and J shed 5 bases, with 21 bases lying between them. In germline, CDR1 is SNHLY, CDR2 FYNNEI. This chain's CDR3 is CASRGTRGARTEAFF. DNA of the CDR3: TGTGCCAGCCGGGGAACCAGGGGCGCGAGGACTGAAGCTTTCTTT. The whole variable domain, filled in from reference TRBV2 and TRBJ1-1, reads EPEVTQTPSHQVTQMGQEVILRCVPISNHLYFYWYRQILGQKVEFLVSFYNNEISEKSEIFDDQFSVERPDGSNFTLKIRSTKLEDSAMYFCASRGTRGARTEAFFGQGTRLTVV.

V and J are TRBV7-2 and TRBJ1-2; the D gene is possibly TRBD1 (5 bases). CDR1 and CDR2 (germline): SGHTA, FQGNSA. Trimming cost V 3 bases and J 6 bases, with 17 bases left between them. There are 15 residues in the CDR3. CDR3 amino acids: CASSFGAARTDGYTF. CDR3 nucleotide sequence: TGTGCCAGCAGCTTTGGGGCAGCGCGCACGGATGGCTACACCTTC.